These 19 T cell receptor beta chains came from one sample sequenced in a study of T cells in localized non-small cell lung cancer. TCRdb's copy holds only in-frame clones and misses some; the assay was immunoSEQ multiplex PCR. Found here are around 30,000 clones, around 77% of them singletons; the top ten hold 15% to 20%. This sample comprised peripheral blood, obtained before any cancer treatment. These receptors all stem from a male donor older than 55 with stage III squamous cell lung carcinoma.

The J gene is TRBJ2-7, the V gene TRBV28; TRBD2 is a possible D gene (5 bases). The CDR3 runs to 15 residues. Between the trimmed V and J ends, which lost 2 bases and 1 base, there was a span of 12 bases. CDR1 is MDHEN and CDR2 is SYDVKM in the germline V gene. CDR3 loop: CASSLRGGLSYEQYF. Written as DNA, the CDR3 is TGTGCCAGCAGTTTACGGGGTGGACTGTCCTACGAGCAGTACTTC.

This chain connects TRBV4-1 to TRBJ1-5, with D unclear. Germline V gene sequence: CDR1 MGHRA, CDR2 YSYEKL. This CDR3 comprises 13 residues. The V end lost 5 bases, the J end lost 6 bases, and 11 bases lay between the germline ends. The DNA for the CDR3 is TGCGCCAGCAGCGCCCACTTGGGTCAGCCCCAGCATTTT. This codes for CASSAHLGQPQHF.

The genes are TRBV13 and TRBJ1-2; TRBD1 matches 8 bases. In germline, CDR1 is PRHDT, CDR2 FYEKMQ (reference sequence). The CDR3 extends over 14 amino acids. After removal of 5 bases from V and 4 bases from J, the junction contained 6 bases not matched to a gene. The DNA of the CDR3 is TGTGCCAGCAGCGAAAACAGGGGGGTCTATGGCTACACCTTC. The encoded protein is CASSENRGVYGYTF.

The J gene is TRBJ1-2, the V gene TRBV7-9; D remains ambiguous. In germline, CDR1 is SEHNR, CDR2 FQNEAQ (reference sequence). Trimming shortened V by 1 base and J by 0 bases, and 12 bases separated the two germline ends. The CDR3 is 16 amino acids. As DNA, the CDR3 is TGTGCCAGCAGCTTAGATATCCTTGAGGCTAACTATGGCTACACCTTC. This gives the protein CASSLDILEANYGYTF. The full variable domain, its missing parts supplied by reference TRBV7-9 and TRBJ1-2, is DTGVSQNPRHKITKRGQNVTFRCDPISEHNRLYWYRQTLGQGPEFLTYFQNEAQLEKSRLLSDRFSAERPKGSFSTLEIQRTEQGDSAMYLCASSLDILEANYGYTFGSGTRLTVV.

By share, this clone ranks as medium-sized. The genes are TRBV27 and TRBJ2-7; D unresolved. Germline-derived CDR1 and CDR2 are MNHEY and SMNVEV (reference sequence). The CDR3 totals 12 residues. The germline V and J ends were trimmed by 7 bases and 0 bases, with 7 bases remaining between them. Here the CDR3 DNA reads TGTGCCAGCACCGAAAACTCCTACGAGCAGTACTTC. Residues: CASTENSYEQYF.

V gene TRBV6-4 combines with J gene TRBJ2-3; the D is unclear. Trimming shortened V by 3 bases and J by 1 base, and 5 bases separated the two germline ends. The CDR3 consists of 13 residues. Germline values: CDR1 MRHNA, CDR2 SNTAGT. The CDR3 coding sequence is TGTGCCAGCAGTGAAGGTGGCACAGATACGCAGTATTTT. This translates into CASSEGGTDTQYF.

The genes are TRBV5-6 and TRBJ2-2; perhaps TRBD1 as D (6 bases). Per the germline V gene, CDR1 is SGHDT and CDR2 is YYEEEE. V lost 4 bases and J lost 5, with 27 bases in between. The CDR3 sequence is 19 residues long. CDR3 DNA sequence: TGTGCCAGCAGCCCCAAGGACAGCGCCTCAGGGTTTGGGACCGGGGAGCTGTTTTTT. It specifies CASSPKDSASGFGTGELFF. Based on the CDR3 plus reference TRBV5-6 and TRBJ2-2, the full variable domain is DAGVTQSPTHLIKTRGQQVTLRCSPKSGHDTVSWYQQALGQGPQFIFQYYEEEERQRGNFPDRFSGHQFPNYSSELNVNALLLGDSALYLCASSPKDSASGFGTGELFFGEGSRLTVL.

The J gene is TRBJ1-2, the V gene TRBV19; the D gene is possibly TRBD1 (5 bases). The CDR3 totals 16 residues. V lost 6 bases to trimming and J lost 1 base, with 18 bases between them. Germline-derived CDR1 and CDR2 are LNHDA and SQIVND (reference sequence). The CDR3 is CASRDFYRSYNYGYTF. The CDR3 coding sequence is TGTGCCAGTAGAGACTTTTACAGGAGTTATAACTATGGCTACACCTTC. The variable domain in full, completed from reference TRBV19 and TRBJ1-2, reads DGGITQSPKYLFRKEGQNVTLSCEQNLNHDAMYWYRQDPGQGLRLIYYSQIVNDFQKGDIAEGYSVSREKKESFPLTVTSAQKNPTAFYLCASRDFYRSYNYGYTFGSGTRLTVV.

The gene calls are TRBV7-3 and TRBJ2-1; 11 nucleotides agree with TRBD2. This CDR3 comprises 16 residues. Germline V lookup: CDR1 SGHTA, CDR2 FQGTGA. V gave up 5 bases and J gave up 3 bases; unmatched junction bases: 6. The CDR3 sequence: CASSLAGTSGYNEQFF. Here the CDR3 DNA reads TGTGCCAGCAGCCTCGCCGGGACTAGCGGCTACAATGAGCAGTTCTTC.

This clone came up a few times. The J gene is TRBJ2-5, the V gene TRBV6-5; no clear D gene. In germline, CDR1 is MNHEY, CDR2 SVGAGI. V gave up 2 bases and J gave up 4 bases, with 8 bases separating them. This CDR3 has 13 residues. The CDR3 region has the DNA TGTGCCAGCAGTTACGATCAAGGAGAGACCCAGTACTTC. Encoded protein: CASSYDQGETQYF.

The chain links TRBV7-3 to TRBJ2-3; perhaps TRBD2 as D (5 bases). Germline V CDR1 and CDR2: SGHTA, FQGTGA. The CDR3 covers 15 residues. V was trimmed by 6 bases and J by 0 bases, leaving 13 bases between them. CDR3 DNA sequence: TGTGCCAGCAGTAGACTACTTACTAGCACAGATACGCAGTATTTT. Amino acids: CASSRLLTSTDTQYF. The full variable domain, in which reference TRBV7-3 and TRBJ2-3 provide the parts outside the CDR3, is GAGVSQTPSNKVTEKGKYVELRCDPISGHTALYWYRQSLGQGPEFLIYFQGTGAADDSGLPNDRFFAVRPEGSVSTLKIQRTERGDSAVYLCASSRLLTSTDTQYFGPGTRLTVL.

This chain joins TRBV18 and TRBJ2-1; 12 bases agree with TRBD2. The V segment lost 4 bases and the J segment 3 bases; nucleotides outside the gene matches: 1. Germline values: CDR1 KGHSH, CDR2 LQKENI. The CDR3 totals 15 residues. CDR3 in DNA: TGTGCCAGCTCACGGACTAGCGGGATCTACAATGAGCAGTTCTTC. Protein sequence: CASSRTSGIYNEQFF.

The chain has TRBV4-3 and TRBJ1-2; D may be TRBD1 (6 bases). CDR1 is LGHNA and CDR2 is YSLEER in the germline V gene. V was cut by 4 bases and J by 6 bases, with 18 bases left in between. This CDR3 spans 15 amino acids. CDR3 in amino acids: CASSREEGDPNGYTF. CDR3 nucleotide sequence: TGCGCCAGCAGCCGAGAGGAGGGGGACCCCAATGGCTACACCTTC.

CDR3 sequence reads: CASSLGTALGQYF. DNA of the CDR3: TGTGCCAGCAGCTTAGGGACAGCTCTGGGGCAGTACTTC. This chain connects TRBV7-2 to TRBJ2-7; TRBD1 is a possible D gene (6 bases). CDR3 length equals 13 residues. CDR1 and CDR2 from the germline V gene are SGHTA and FQGNSA. The V gene lost 1 base and the J gene lost 9 bases, with 13 bases spanning the gap.

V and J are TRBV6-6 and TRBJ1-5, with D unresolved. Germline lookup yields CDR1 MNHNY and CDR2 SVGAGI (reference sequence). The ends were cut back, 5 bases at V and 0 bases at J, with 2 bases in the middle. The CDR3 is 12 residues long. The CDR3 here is CASSDSNQPQHF. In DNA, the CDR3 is TGTGCCAGCAGTGATAGCAATCAGCCCCAGCATTTT.

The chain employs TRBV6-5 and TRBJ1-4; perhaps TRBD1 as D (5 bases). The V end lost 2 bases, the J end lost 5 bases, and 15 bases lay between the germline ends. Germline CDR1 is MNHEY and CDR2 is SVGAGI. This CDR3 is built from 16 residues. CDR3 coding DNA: TGTGCCAGCAGTTACACTACGACAGTCCTCAATGAAAAACTGTTTTTT. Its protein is CASSYTTTVLNEKLFF.

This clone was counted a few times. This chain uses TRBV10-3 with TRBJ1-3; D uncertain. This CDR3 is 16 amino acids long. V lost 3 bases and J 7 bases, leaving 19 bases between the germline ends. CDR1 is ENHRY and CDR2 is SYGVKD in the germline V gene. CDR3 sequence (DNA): TGTGCCATCAGTGAAGATCCGTGGAACACCAGGAACACCATATATTTT. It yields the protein CAISEDPWNTRNTIYF.

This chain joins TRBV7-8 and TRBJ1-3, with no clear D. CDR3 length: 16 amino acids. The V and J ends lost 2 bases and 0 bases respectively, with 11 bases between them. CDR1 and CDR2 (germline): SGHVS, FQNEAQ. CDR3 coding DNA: TGTGCCAGCAGCTTAACCGGGAGGTTCTCTGGAAACACCATATATTTT. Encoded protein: CASSLTGRFSGNTIYF.

The CDR3 sequence is CAWSAPGNSGNTIYF. CDR3 DNA sequence: TGTGCCTGGAGTGCACCAGGGAACTCTGGAAACACCATATATTTT. This chain joins TRBV30 and TRBJ1-3; TRBD1 is a possible D gene (5 bases). This CDR3 is 15 amino acids long. Trimming took off 1 base at V and 0 bases at J, with 10 bases between the two ends. Germline V gene data show CDR1 as GTSNPN and CDR2 as SVGIG (reference sequence).